A selection of T cell receptor beta chains follows, all from one sample in a study of naive CD8 T cells in extremely preterm neonates. Method: immunoSEQ multiplex PCR; TCRdb's copy keeps in-frame clones and lacks some. The sample includes about 5,900 clones, approximately 98% of them seen just once. Sequenced input: naive CD8+ T cells from blood. The receptor source for this set is a human donor in good health. Both conserved end residues are part of each CDR3.

J,V,CDR3
TRBJ2-4,TRBV2,CASRRTRSGAKNIQYF
TRBJ2-2,TRBV5-5,CASIGGAANTGELFF
TRBJ1-1,TRBV9,CASSVSQGSSTEAFF
TRBJ2-2,TRBV9,CASSGRDTGELFF
TRBJ1-1,TRBV13,CASSLQVGTEAFF
TRBJ1-1,TRBV6-5,CASSYSAPPTEAFF
TRBJ1-1,TRBV28,CASSLAQGYTEAFF
TRBJ2-2,TRBV9,CASSGKDTGENTGELFF
TRBJ2-7,TRBV5-4,CASIDREAGEDEQYF
TRBJ2-1,TRBV9,CASSVGTSGNSYNEQFF
-,TRBV5-6,CASSLGNEQYF
TRBJ1-1,TRBV6-1,CASSEYFMGQGTTEAFF
TRBJ2-7,TRBV30,CAWSPTSGSAEQYF
TRBJ2-6,TRBV7-9,CASSLAGSGSGANVLTF
TRBJ2-1,TRBV29-1,CSVYLADYNEQFF
TRBJ1-5,TRBV7-6,CASSLEQDSNQPQHF
TRBJ2-7,TRBV5-5,CASSPGYEQYF
TRBJ1-2,TRBV2,CASSEFRQGAYYGYTF
TRBJ2-7,TRBV5-1,CASSLGTGMTRYEQYF
TRBJ1-1,TRBV10-2,CASSESGTGVLIEAFF
TRBJ1-1,TRBV10-1,CASRHLGAWGTEAFF
TRBJ2-7,TRBV5-1,CASSYQQGYEQYF
TRBJ2-2,TRBV30,CAWGQENTGELFF
TRBJ1-1,TRBV27,CASSLVGGPTEAFF
TRBJ2-3,TRBV4-1,CASSQSSSSFSTDTQYF
TRBJ2-7,TRBV5-4,CASSWRESYEQYF
TRBJ2-1,TRBV4-2,CASSQVLGDEQFF
TRBJ2-1,TRBV29-1,CSVEDPTVTYNEQFF
TRBJ2-7,TRBV14,CASSQRQGAYEQYF
TRBJ2-7,TRBV6-6,CASSYSKGGSNEQYF
TRBJ1-1,TRBV28,CASINMGGEPNTEAFF
TRBJ2-7,TRBV5-6,CASSLRGGTSGAYEQYF
TRBJ2-7,TRBV19,CATQPTGGFGYEQYF
TRBJ1-1,TRBV2,CASRHGGFGTEAFF
TRBJ2-7,TRBV28,CASSLYYYEQYF
TRBJ1-1,TRBV6-1,CASRTGSVVEAFF
TRBJ1-3,TRBV21-1,CASSPPQVAGAQSGNTIYF
TRBJ2-3,TRBV27,CASSLPTRHGTDTQYF
-,TRBV10-3,CAISEWSGSYEQYF
TRBJ2-4,TRBV2,CASSGGRAAIQYF
TRBJ2-3,TRBV7-2,CASSLGGLSGDTQYF
TRBJ2-3,TRBV9,CASSDGLAGATDTQYF
TRBJ2-5,TRBV7-9,CASSFTGEETQYF
TRBJ2-3,TRBV6-5,CASSVSGLSTDTQYF
TRBJ2-1,TRBV7-9,CASSLLTSGSFNEQFF
TRBJ2-1,TRBV5-8,CASSSHGTSGDGNEQFF
TRBJ2-5,TRBV4-1,CASSQVAQDQETQYF
TRBJ2-7,TRBV28,CASSMGLAGGAYEQYF
TRBJ2-7,TRBV27,CASSLVPSAGTYEQYF
TRBJ2-1,TRBV5-1,CASRQDRGAYNEQFF
TRBJ1-1,TRBV27,CASRMKTLNTEAFF
TRBJ1-4,TRBV30,CAWRPAPPATTNEKLFF
-,TRBV7-6,CASSLAGTGPHEQYF
TRBJ1-1,TRBV30,CACDAWTEAFF
TRBJ1-2,TRBV19,CASSGTGYGYTF
TRBJ1-1,TRBV29-1,CSVDKAGEPTEAFF
TRBJ2-7,TRBV19,CASNPGGSSSEQYF
TRBJ2-1,TRBV19,CASAKGVGYNEQFF
TRBJ1-2,TRBV6-1,CASSEPGVSSYGYTF
TRBJ1-1,TRBV27,CASRGTHVEAFF